This T cell receptor beta chain is drawn from a study of blood T cell repertoires in COVID-19. A few counts support this clone. The CDR3 has 17 residues. Germline loops: CDR1 MNHEY, CDR2 SMNVEV (reference sequence). Trimming stripped 6 bases from V and 5 bases from J, with 26 bases between. The assay was immunoSEQ multiplex PCR, and TCRdb's table has in-frame clones only and misses some. The sample comprises around 91,000 clones, roughly 78% of which are singletons, and 15% to 20% rests with the top ten. The V and J genes are TRBV27 and TRBJ2-7; D is perhaps TRBD2 (5 bases). This sequence was found in a woman older than 75 with active or convalescent COVID-19. Material: peripheral blood. In DNA form, the CDR3 reads TGTGCCAGCAGCCTAAGGCCTCGGTCCCCTGGGGAGAACGAGCAGTACTTC. It codes for CASSLRPRSPGENEQYF.